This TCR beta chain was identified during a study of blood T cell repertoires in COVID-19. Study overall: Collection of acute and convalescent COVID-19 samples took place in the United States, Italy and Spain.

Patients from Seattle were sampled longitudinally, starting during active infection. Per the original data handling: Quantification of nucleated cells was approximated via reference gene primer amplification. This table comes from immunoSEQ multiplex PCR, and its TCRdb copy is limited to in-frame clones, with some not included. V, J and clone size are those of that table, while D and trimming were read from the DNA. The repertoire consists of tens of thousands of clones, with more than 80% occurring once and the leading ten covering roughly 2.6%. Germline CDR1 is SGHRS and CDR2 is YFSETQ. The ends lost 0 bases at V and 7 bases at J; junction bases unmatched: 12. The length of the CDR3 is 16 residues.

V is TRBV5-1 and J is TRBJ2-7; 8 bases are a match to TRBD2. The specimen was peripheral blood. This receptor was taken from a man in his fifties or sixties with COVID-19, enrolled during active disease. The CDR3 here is CASSLAPAGALGEQYF. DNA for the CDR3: TGCGCCAGCAGCTTGGCCCCAGCGGGGGCCCTGGGGGAGCAGTACTTC.